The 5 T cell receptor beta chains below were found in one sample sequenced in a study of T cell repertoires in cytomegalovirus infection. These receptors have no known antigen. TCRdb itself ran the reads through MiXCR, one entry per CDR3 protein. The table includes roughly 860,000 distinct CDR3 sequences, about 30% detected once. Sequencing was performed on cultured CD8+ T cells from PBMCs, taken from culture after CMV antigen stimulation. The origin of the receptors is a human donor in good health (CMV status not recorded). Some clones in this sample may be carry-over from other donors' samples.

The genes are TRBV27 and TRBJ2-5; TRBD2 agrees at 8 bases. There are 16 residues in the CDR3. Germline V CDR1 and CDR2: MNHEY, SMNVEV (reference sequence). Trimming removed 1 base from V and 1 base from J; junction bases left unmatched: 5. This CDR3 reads CASSLLRSGVQETQYF. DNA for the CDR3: TGTGCCAGCAGTTTATTGCGTAGCGGGGTCCAAGAGACCCAGTACTTC.

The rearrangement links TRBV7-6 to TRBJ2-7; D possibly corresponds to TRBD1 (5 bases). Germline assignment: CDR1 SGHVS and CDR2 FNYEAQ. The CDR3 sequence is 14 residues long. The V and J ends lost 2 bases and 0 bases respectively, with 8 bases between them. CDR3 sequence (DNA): TGTGCCAGCAGCTTACTCAGGGACTCCTACGAGCAGTACTTC. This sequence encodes CASSLLRDSYEQYF.

The CDR3 reads CASSWLGGPVGNEQFF. The CDR3 coding sequence is TGTGCCAGCAGCTGGTTGGGAGGGCCGGTAGGGAATGAGCAGTTCTTC. This sequence joins TRBV5-4 and TRBJ2-1, with TRBD2 identical over 7 bases. The J segment lost 7 bases and the V segment lost 3 bases, leaving 13 bases of the junction unmatched. Germline CDR1 and CDR2: SGHNT and YYREEE (reference sequence). The CDR3 is 16 residues long.

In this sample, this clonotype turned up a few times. The CDR3 region has the DNA TGTGCCAGCAGCCGGGACACCAATGAGCAGTTCTTC. Its translation: CASSRDTNEQFF. The chain joins TRBV7-6 to TRBJ2-1; TRBD1 might be the D (6 bases). The CDR3 extends over 12 amino acids. The ends were cut back, 5 bases at V and 6 bases at J, with 8 bases in the middle. CDR1 is SGHVS, CDR2 FNYEAQ, per germline.

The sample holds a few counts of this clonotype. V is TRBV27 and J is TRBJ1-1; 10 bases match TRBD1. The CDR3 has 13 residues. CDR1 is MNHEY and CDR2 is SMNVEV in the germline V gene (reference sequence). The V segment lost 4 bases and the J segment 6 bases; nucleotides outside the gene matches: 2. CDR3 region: CASSSGTGAEAFF. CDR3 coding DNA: TGTGCCAGCAGTTCCGGGACAGGGGCTGAAGCTTTCTTT.